This TCR beta chain was profiled in a study of cytomegalovirus exposure and HLA in healthy donors. Study context: The approximately 710 first-cohort repertoires and the 95 to 150 validation repertoires shared the same platform, a later analysis reported. Study-wide results and caveats: The listing of 160 or so TCR beta chains classed them as cytomegalovirus-associated. Reportedly, diagnosis of cytomegalovirus status by the classifier showed high specificity and sensitivity. That first-cohort TCR clusters tended to co-occur in the roughly 130 validation repertoires was found in a later analysis.

Profiling relied on immunoSEQ multiplex PCR, and the TCRdb table lists in-frame clones only, not all of them. The data show about 56,000 clones, with approximately 90% seen just once and about 1.1% held by the top ten. The CDR3 is 15 residues long. Per germline, CDR1 PRHDT and CDR2 FYEKMQ (reference sequence). V was trimmed by 2 bases and J by 3 bases, leaving 10 bases between them. To note about this clone: The antigen remains unidentified.

The sequence derives from a man aged 18 to 35 in good health and CMV-seronegative. The V gene is TRBV13, the J gene TRBJ2-2; D might be TRBD1 (5 bases). Sequencing input: PBMCs. CDR3 in DNA: TGTGCCAGCAGCTTAAGTCCAGGGCACACCGGGGAGCTGTTTTTT. It specifies CASSLSPGHTGELFF.